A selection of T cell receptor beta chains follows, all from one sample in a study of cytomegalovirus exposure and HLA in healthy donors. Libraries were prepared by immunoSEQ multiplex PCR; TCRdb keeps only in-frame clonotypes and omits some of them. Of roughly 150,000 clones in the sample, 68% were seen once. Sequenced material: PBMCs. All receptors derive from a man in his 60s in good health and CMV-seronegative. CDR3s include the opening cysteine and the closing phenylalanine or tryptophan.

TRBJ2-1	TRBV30	CAWTVSGLQNEQFF
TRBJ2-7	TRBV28	CASSYLGGSPNEQYF
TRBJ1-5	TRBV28	CASSPQGSGDQPQHF
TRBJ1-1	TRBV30	CAWRKQGANTEAFF
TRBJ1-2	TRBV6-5	CASSPGSLNYGYTF
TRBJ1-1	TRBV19	CASSMPGQQTEAFF
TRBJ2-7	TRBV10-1	CASSESKAGSSYEQYF
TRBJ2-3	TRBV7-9	CASSSRDRGSDTQYF
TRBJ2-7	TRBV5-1	CASSLTPTGGSYEQYF
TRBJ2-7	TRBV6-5	CASSYAASGTPYEQYF
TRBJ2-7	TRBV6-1	CASSALGRSRGGEQYF
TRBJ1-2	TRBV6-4	CASRDRGLYGYTF
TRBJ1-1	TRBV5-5	CASSLSAGANTEAFF
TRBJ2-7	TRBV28	CASSLSSGAYEQYF
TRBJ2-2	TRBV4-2	CASSRSGRADTGELFF
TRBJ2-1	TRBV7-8	CASSSSGRAMGEQFF
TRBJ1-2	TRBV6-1	CASSDRNGYTF
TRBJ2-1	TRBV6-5	CASSPTAYNEQFF
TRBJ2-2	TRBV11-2	CASSPQGPWGPTAGELFF
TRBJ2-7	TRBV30	CAWRDLAGGPYEQYF
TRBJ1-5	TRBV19	CASRNEGQGLGEPQHF
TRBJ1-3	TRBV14	CASSSDRLLSGNTIYF
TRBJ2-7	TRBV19	CASSVLQGASYEQYF
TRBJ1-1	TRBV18	CASSPDSLNTEAFF
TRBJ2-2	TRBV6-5	CASSQGLPSGELFF
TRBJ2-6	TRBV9	CASSVGATSGANVLTF
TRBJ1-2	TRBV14	CASSPTGGLGYTF
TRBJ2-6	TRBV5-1	CASSSTPSGANVLTF
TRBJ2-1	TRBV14	CASSQELTYNEQFF
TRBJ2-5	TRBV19	CASSIGRETQYF
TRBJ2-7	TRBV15	CATSREDSNYEQYF
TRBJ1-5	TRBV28	CASTRGGYSNQPQHF
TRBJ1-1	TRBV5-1	CASSFGTGPTEAFF
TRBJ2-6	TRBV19	CASSTPGSGANVLTF
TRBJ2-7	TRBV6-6	CASSFRTGETYEQYF
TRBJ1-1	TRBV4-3	CASSQDPVGVTEAFF
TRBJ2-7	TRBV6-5	CASSYSGTSGSYEQYF
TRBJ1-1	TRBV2	CASSRQGAVTEAFF